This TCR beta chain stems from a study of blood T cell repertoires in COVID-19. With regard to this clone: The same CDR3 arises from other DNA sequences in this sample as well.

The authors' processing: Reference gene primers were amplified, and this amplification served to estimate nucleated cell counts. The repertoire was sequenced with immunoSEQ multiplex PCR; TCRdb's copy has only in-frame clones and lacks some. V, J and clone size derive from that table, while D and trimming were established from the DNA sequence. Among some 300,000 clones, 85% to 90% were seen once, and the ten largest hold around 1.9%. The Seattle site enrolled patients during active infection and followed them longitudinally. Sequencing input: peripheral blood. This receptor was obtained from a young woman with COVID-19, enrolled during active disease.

CDR3 sequence (DNA): TGTGCCAGCTCACCAAGGGGGAACACTGAAGCTTTCTTT. It encodes CASSPRGNTEAFF. J is TRBJ1-1 and V is TRBV18, with a possible D match to TRBD1 (5 bases). Trimming stripped 2 bases from V and 1 base from J, with 5 bases between. Germline CDR1 and CDR2: KGHSH and LQKENI. The CDR3 has 13 residues. Full variable domain (outside the CDR3, taken from reference TRBV18 and TRBJ1-1): NAGVMQNPRHLVRRRGQEARLRCSPMKGHSHVYWYRQLPEEGLKFMVYLQKENIIDESGMPKERFSAEFPKEGPSILRIQQVVRGDSAAYFCASSPRGNTEAFFGQGTRLTVV.